A single T cell receptor (beta chain) is shown here with its context. Its target is not known. This entry belongs to a study of early stage breast cancer tumors. Study background: ER+/PR+/HER2- status applied to about 75% of the 16 invasive breast tumors. Overall study results and limits: Commonly generated sequences made up most enriched TCRB sequences shared between patients. Tumors had approximately 2.4-fold higher T cell density than normal breast. Blood repertoires resembled normal breast more than tumor.

The ends lost 11 bases at V and 4 bases at J; junction bases unmatched: 11. The CDR3 is made up of 15 amino acids. CDR1 is LGHNT, CDR2 FRNRAP, per germline. Profiling relied on immunoSEQ multiplex PCR, and the TCRdb table lists in-frame clones only, not all of them. This sample carries about 70,000 clones, around 80% of them seen once, and the ten largest clones take approximately 4.5%. Sequenced sample: blood. The sequence derives from a middle-aged person with breast cancer. The chain combines TRBV12-5 with TRBJ2-1; 10 bases fit TRBD2. DNA for the CDR3: TGTGCTTCCAGCCCTAGCGGGAGCTTGTACAATGAGCAGTTCTTC. This translates into CASSPSGSLYNEQFF. The whole variable domain, remainder taken from reference TRBV12-5 and TRBJ2-1, is DARVTQTPRHKVTEMGQEVTMRCQPILGHNTVFWYRQTMMQGLELLAYFRNRAPLDDSGMPKDRFSAEMPDATLATLKIQPSEPRDSAVYFCASSPSGSLYNEQFFGPGTRLTVL.